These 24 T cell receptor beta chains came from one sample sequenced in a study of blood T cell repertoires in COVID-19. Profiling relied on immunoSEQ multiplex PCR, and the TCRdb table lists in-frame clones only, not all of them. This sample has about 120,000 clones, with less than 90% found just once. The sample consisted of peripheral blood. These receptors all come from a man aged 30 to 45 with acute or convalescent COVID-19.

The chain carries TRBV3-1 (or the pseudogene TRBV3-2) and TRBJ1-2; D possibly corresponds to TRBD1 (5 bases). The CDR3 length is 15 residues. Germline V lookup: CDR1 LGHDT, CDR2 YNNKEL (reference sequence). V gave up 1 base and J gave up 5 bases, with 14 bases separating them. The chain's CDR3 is CASSQVSAGEYGYTF. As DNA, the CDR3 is TGTGCCAGCAGCCAAGTGTCCGCGGGGGAGTATGGCTACACCTTC.

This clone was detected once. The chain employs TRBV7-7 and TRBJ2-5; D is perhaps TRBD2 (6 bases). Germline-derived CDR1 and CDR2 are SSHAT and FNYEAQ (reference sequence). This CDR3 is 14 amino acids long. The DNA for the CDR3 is TGTGCTAGCTCTCTACGGGGGTCCCAAGAGACCCAGTACTTC. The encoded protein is CASSLRGSQETQYF.

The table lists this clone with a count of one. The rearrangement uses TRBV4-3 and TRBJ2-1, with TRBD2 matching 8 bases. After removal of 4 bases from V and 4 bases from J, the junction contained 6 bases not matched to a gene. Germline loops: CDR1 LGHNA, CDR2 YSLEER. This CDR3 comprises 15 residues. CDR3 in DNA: TGCGCCAGCAGCCGATCGGGGGGGGAGTACAATGAGCAGTTCTTC. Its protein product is CASSRSGGEYNEQFF.

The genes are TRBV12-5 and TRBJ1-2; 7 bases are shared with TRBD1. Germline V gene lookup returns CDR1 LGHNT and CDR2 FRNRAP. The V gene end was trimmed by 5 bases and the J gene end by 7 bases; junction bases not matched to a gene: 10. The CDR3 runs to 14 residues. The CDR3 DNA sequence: TGTGCTAGTGGTCCTCAACAGGGGAACAGTGGCTACACCTTC. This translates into CASGPQQGNSGYTF.

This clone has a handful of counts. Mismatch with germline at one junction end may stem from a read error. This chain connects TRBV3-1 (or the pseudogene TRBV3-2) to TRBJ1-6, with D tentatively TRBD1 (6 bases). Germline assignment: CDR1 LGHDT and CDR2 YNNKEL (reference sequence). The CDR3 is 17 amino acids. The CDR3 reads CASSKEEDREDNSPLHF. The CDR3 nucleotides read TGTGCCAGCAGCAAAGAAGAGGACAGAGAGGATAATTCACCCCTCCACTTT.

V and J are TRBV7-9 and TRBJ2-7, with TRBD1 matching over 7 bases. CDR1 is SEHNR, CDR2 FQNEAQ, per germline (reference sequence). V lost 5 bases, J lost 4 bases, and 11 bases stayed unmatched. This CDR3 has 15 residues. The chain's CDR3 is CASSRGGGQFYEQYF. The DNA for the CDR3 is TGTGCCAGCAGCCGGGGTGGGGGACAGTTTTACGAGCAGTACTTC.

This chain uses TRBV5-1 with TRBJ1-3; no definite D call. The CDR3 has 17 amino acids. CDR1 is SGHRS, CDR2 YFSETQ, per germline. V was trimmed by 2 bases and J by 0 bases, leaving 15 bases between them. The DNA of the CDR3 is TGCGCCAGCAGCTTTGGTTCGGGTCTCCACTCTGGAAACACCATATATTTT. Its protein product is CASSFGSGLHSGNTIYF.

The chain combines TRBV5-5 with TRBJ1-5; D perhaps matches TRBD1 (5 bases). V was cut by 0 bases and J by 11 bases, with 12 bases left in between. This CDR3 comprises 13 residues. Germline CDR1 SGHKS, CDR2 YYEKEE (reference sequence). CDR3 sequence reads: CASSLDTAGAQHF. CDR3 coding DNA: TGTGCCAGCAGCTTGGACACCGCGGGGGCCCAGCATTTT. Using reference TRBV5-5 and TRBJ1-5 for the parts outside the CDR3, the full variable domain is DAGVTQSPTHLIKTRGQQVTLRCSPISGHKSVSWYQQVLGQGPQFIFQYYEKEERGRGNFPDRFSARQFPNYSSELNVNALLLGDSALYLCASSLDTAGAQHFGDGTRLSIL.

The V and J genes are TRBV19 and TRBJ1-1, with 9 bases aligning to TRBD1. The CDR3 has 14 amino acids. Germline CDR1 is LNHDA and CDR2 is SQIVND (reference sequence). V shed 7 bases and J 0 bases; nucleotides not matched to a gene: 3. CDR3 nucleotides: TGTGCCAGTAACCGGGACAGGGTGAACACTGAAGCTTTCTTT. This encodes CASNRDRVNTEAFF.

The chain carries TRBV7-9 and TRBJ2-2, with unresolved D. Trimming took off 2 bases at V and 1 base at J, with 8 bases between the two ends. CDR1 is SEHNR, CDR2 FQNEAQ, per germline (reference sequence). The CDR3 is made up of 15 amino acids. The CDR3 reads CASSLNSQNTGELFF. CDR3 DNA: TGTGCCAGCAGCTTAAACTCCCAGAACACCGGGGAGCTGTTTTTT.

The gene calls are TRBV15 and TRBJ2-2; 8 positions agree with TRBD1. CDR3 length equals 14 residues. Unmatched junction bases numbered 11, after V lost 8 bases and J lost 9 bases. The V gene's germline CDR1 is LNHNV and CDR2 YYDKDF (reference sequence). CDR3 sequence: CATALGQDHRELFF. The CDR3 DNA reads TGTGCCACCGCCTTGGGACAGGACCATAGGGAGCTGTTTTTT.

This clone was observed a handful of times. The CDR3 DNA is TGCGCCAGCAGCTTTAGCGGGGGGGCCACAGATACGCAGTATTTT. Translation: CASSFSGGATDTQYF. This rearrangement joins TRBV5-1 to TRBJ2-3, with TRBD2 identical over 11 bases. The CDR3 spans 15 residues. Germline V CDR1 and CDR2: SGHRS, YFSETQ. The ends lost 2 bases at V and 2 bases at J; junction bases unmatched: 1. Filled out from reference TRBV5-1 and TRBJ2-3, the complete variable domain reads KAGVTQTPRYLIKTRGQQVTLSCSPISGHRSVSWYQQTPGQGLQFLFEYFSETQRNKGNFPGRFSGRQFSNSRSEMNVSTLELGDSALYLCASSFSGGATDTQYFGPGTRLTVL.

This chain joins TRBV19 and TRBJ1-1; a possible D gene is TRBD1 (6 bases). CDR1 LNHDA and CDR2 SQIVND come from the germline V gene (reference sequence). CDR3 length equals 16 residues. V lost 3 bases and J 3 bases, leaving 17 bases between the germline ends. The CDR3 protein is CASSIWGHPRDTEAFF. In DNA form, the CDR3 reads TGTGCCAGTAGTATTTGGGGACACCCGCGGGACACTGAAGCTTTCTTT.

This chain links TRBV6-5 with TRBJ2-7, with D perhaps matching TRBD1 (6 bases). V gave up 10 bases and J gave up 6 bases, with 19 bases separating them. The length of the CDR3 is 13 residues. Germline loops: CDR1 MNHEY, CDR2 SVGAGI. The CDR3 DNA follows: TGTGCCACTGCAAACAGGGAACGGGCCGAGCAGTACTTC. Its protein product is CATANRERAEQYF.

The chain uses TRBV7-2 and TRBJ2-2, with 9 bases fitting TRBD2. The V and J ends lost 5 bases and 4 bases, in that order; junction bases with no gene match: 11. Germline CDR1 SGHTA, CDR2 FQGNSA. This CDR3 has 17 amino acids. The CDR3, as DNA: TGTGCCAGCAGCAAAAGCTGGCGGGGGGGCAGCACCGGGGAGCTGTTTTTT. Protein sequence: CASSKSWRGGSTGELFF.

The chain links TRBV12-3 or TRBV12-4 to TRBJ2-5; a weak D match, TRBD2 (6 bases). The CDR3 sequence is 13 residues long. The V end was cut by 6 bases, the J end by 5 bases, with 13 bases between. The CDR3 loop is CASSLLAMETQYF. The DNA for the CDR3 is TGTGCCAGCAGCCTTCTAGCGATGGAGACCCAGTACTTC.

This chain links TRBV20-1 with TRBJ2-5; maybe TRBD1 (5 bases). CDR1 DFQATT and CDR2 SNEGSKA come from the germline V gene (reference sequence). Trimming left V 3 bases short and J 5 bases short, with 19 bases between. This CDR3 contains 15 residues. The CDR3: CSASMGQFAGETQYF. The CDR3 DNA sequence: TGCAGTGCTAGTATGGGGCAGTTCGCAGGGGAGACCCAGTACTTC.

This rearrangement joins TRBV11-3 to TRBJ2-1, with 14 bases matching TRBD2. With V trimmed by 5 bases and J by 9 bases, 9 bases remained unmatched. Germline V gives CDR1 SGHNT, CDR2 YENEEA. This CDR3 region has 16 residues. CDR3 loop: CASSPRLAGGPSEQFF. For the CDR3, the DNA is TGTGCCAGCAGCCCAAGACTAGCGGGAGGGCCAAGTGAGCAGTTCTTC.

The CDR3 DNA reads TGTGCCAGTAGCGACAGGGGGCTCTACGAGCAGTACTTC. As protein: CASSDRGLYEQYF. J is TRBJ2-7 and V is TRBV19; 10 nucleotides agree with TRBD1. Losses at the gene ends were 6 bases for V and 3 bases for J; bases not matched to a gene: 2. The CDR3 extends over 13 amino acids. CDR1 LNHDA and CDR2 SQIVND come from the germline V gene (reference sequence).

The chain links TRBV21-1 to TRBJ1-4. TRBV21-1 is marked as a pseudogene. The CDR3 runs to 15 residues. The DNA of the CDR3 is TGTGCCAGCTCTCCAGAGCAGGGAGGGGATGAAAAACTGTTTTTT. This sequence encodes CASSPEQGGDEKLFF.

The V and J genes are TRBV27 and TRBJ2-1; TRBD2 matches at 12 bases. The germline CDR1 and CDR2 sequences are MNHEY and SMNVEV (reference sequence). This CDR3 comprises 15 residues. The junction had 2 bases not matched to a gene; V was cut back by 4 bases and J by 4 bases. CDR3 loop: CASSSLAGGYNEQFF. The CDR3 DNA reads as TGTGCCAGCAGTTCTCTAGCGGGAGGGTACAATGAGCAGTTCTTC.

The DNA of the CDR3 is TGCGCCAGCAGCTCGCATACAGGGGGCAGGATGAACACTGAAGCTTTCTTT. It is translated as CASSSHTGGRMNTEAFF. This chain connects TRBV5-1 to TRBJ1-1; 9 bases align to TRBD1. Germline CDR1 and CDR2: SGHRS and YFSETQ. The CDR3 has 17 amino acids. V was clipped by 3 bases and J by 0 bases; unmatched bases: 9.

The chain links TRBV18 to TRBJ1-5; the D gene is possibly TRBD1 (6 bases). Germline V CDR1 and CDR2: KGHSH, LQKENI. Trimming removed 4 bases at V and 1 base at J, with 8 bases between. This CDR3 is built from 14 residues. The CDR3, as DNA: TGTGCCAGCTCACAAGGACAGAGCAATCAGCCCCAGCATTTT. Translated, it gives CASSQGQSNQPQHF.

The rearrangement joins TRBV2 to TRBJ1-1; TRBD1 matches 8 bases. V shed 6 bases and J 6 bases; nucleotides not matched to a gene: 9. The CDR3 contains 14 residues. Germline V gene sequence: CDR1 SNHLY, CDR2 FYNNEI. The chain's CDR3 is CASRGGQGRPEAFF. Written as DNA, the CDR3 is TGTGCCAGCAGAGGTGGACAGGGTAGGCCTGAAGCTTTCTTT.